This TCR beta chain was sequenced for a study of blood T cell repertoires in COVID-19. Study as a whole: COVID-19 samples collected from the United States, Italy and Spain covered acute and convalescent phases. PBMCs, B-cell-depleted T cells, or T cells were the source of the cDNA or gDNA that made up the material.

Original processing notes: Reference gene primer amplification yielded estimated nucleated cell counts. TCRdb's table, derived via immunoSEQ multiplex PCR, lists solely in-frame clones and lacks some. The V and J calls and the clone size are those of that table, but D and trimming were determined from the DNA. Altogether 52,000 or so clones are present, about 89% being singletons, with the ten largest covering 25% to 35%. CDR1 is WNHNN and CDR2 is SYGVQD in the germline V gene (reference sequence). The CDR3 is 13 amino acids. The V and J ends lost 6 bases and 9 bases, in that order; junction bases with no gene match: 8.

The TCR originated in a human donor in a cohort sampled during active COVID-19. The chain has TRBV10-1 and TRBJ1-2; 9 positions match TRBD1. Sequences were obtained from peripheral blood. Here the CDR3 DNA reads TGCGCCAGCAGGGGGGGACAGGGTTTGCGCTACACCTTC. It is translated as CASRGGQGLRYTF.